Presented here are 4 T cell receptor beta chains from one specimen sequenced in a study of OX40 agonist ivuxolimab in advanced cancers. The method was immunoSEQ multiplex PCR; TCRdb's version includes in-frame clones alone and lacks a portion of them. The repertoire includes 7,000 or so clones, 79% of them detected once, and roughly 27% sits in the top ten. This sample comprised CD4+ or CD8+ T cells sorted from blood, obtained in a trial of the OX40 agonist ivuxolimab. The receptors here all came from an adult with an advanced solid tumor such as melanoma, head and neck, liver or kidney cancer.

The chain uses TRBV10-3 and TRBJ1-2; D gene uncertain. Germline CDR1 is ENHRY and CDR2 is SYGVKD. Between the trimmed V and J ends, which lost 0 bases and 1 base, there was a span of 6 bases. This CDR3 spans 14 amino acids. CDR3 bases: TGTGCCATCAGTGAGTCCCTCGATAACTATGGCTACACCTTC. It yields the protein CAISESLDNYGYTF.

This clone was counted once. The chain couples TRBV6-5 to TRBJ2-1; TRBD1 matches 8 bases. The CDR3 is made up of 15 amino acids. Unmatched junction bases numbered 6, after V lost 0 bases and J lost 8 bases. The germline V gene has CDR1 MNHEY and CDR2 SVGAGI. The CDR3 DNA is TGTGCCAGCAGTTACTCGACAGGGGATTTTGATGAGCAGTTCTTC. Its translation: CASSYSTGDFDEQFF.

The chain carries TRBV7-4 and TRBJ1-2; 11 bases align to TRBD1. V trimming: 0 bases; J trimming: 2 bases; junction bases outside the gene matches: 2. This CDR3 contains 16 residues. Germline V gene sequence: CDR1 SGHVT, CDR2 SQSDAQ. Here the CDR3 reads CASSLARDRGNYGYTF. CDR3 in DNA: TGTGCCAGCAGCTTAGCCCGGGACAGGGGGAACTATGGCTACACCTTC.

This clone occurred a few times. The V gene is TRBV18, the J gene TRBJ2-5, with 12 bases fitting TRBD1. Trimming at V came to 3 bases and at J to 5 bases, leaving 7 bases not matched to a gene. Per the germline V gene, CDR1 is KGHSH and CDR2 is LQKENI. The CDR3 totals 16 residues. CDR3 in amino acids: CASSPTGTGGFETQYF. DNA for the CDR3: TGTGCCAGCTCACCGACCGGGACAGGGGGCTTTGAGACCCAGTACTTC.